The 27 T cell receptor beta chains below all came from one sample that was sequenced in a study of shared clonotypes between healthy human individuals. CD45RO-negative CD8 cells positively selected for CCR7 made up the naive population, which excluded terminally differentiated effector memory CD45RA+ cells. Measured with immunoSEQ multiplex PCR; TCRdb has only the in-frame clones, and not every one. The top ten clones hold about 0.11% of a sample with more than 500,000 clones, approximately 95% of them seen once. Sequencing input: naive CD8+ T cells sorted from blood. These receptors were obtained from a woman aged 25 to 39 in good health.

V and J are TRBV29-1 and TRBJ2-5, with D tentatively TRBD2 (6 bases). Germline V gene lookup returns CDR1 SQVTM and CDR2 ANQGSEA. Trimming stripped 3 bases from V and 7 bases from J, with 18 bases between. The CDR3 totals 14 residues. CDR3 residues: CSVERRDSIATQYF. CDR3 DNA: TGCAGCGTTGAGAGGCGGGACTCGATCGCGACCCAGTACTTC.

V gene TRBV7-6 combines with J gene TRBJ1-4, with D unclear. This CDR3 is built from 13 residues. The germline gives CDR1 SGHVS, CDR2 FNYEAQ. With 4 bases removed from V and 4 bases from J, the gap between germline ends came to 7 bases. CDR3 nucleotides: TGTGCCAGCAGCTCCAGACTTAATGAAAAACTGTTTTTT. As protein: CASSSRLNEKLFF.

J is TRBJ2-7 and V is TRBV11-2; D might be TRBD2 (6 bases). This CDR3 region has 12 residues. Germline V gene lookup returns CDR1 SGHAT and CDR2 FQNNGV. V dropped 7 bases and J dropped 4 bases, with 11 bases sitting between them. Here the CDR3 reads CASNSEGYEQYF. DNA for the CDR3: TGTGCCAGCAACTCGGAGGGGTACGAGCAGTACTTC.

The V and J genes are TRBV28 and TRBJ1-5; no clear D gene. Germline V lookup: CDR1 MDHEN, CDR2 SYDVKM. The CDR3 extends over 14 amino acids. V was cut by 7 bases and J by 3 bases, with 13 bases left in between. Here the CDR3 DNA reads TGTGCCAGCATTCGGACGGGCTACAATCAGCCCCAGCATTTT. It specifies CASIRTGYNQPQHF.

CDR3 sequence: CASSQDLTRIHEQYF. In nucleotides, the CDR3 is TGTGCCAGCAGCCAAGATTTGACTAGGATCCACGAGCAGTACTTC. This rearrangement joins TRBV4-2 to TRBJ2-7, with D perhaps TRBD2 (6 bases). The CDR3 sequence is 15 residues long. Germline V CDR1 and CDR2: LGHNA, YNFKEQ. Trimming took 0 bases from V and 5 from J, leaving 14 bases between them.

As to this clone: The identical CDR3 is also encoded by other nucleotide sequences in the sample. This chain connects TRBV6-5 to TRBJ2-1; maybe TRBD2 (6 bases). Per the germline V gene, CDR1 is MNHEY and CDR2 is SVGAGI. Trimming pared 0 bases from V and 7 bases from J, leaving 7 bases between. This CDR3 comprises 13 residues. The CDR3 here is CASSYSSGNEQFF. CDR3 coding DNA: TGTGCCAGCAGTTACTCGAGCGGGAATGAGCAGTTCTTC.

The rearrangement uses TRBV19 and TRBJ2-1; weak D call: TRBD1 (6 bases). Trimming cost V 0 bases and J 4 bases, with 19 bases left between them. Germline loops: CDR1 LNHDA, CDR2 SQIVND (reference sequence). The CDR3 has 18 amino acids. CDR3 region: CASSIDPPTGRGYNEQFF. The CDR3 nucleotides are TGTGCCAGTAGTATAGATCCCCCCACAGGGAGAGGTTACAATGAGCAGTTCTTC.

For the CDR3, the DNA is TGTGCCAGCAGTTTACGGGTTGGCTATGGCTACACCTTC. Residues: CASSLRVGYGYTF. The chain carries TRBV27 and TRBJ1-2; D not resolved. V was trimmed by 2 bases and J by 4 bases, leaving 8 bases between them. The V gene's germline CDR1 is MNHEY and CDR2 SMNVEV (reference sequence). This CDR3 spans 13 amino acids.

The V gene is TRBV6-6, the J gene TRBJ2-1; 11 nucleotides agree with TRBD2. The junction had 9 bases not matched to a gene; V was cut back by 5 bases and J by 9 bases. The germline gives CDR1 MNHNY, CDR2 SVGAGI (reference sequence). This CDR3 comprises 15 residues. CDR3 nucleotides: TGTGCCAGCAGTGCCACCCTAGCGGGAGGCAGTGAGCAGTTCTTC. Protein sequence: CASSATLAGGSEQFF.

This clone was picked up one time. The chain has TRBV10-3 and TRBJ2-7; D not resolved. CDR1 and CDR2 from the germline V gene are ENHRY and SYGVKD. V lost 2 bases, J lost 5 bases, and 7 bases lay in between. The CDR3 consists of 12 residues. CDR3 loop: CAISETSNEQYF. CDR3 bases: TGTGCCATCAGTGAGACGTCCAACGAGCAGTACTTC.

The rearrangement uses TRBV5-4 and TRBJ1-1; D gene unclear. From germline, CDR1 is SGHNT and CDR2 YYREEE (reference sequence). This CDR3 is 13 amino acids long. The V and J ends lost 0 bases and 1 base respectively, with 4 bases between them. CDR3 residues: CASSLVKNTEAFF. CDR3 nucleotides: TGTGCCAGCAGCTTGGTCAAGAACACTGAAGCTTTCTTT.

This clone was recorded once. The chain couples TRBV11-2 to TRBJ2-2; possible D gene TRBD1, 6 bases. Germline V gives CDR1 SGHAT, CDR2 FQNNGV. The CDR3 is made up of 15 amino acids. Trimming left V 5 bases short and J 3 bases short, with 13 bases between. This CDR3 is CASSPLGGDTGELFF. CDR3 in DNA: TGTGCCAGCAGCCCTTTAGGGGGAGACACCGGGGAGCTGTTTTTT.

The chain employs TRBV7-2 and TRBJ2-5; maybe TRBD1 (5 bases). V lost 2 bases and J 4 bases, leaving 8 bases between the germline ends. Germline V CDR1 and CDR2: SGHTA, FQGNSA. There are 13 residues in the CDR3. In nucleotides, the CDR3 is TGTGCCAGCAGCTTAAATGGGGCAGAGACCCAGTACTTC. Its protein is CASSLNGAETQYF.

J is TRBJ2-7 and V is TRBV28; unclear D gene. Trimming took 6 bases from V and 3 from J, leaving 15 bases between them. Germline CDR1 and CDR2: MDHEN and SYDVKM. The CDR3 has 14 residues. CDR3 region: CASRMTQTDYEQYF. CDR3 nucleotide sequence: TGTGCCAGCAGGATGACTCAAACGGACTACGAGCAGTACTTC. Full variable domain (outside the CDR3, taken from reference TRBV28 and TRBJ2-7): DVKVTQSSRYLVKRTGEKVFLECVQDMDHENMFWYRQDPGLGLRLIYFSYDVKMKEKGDIPEGYSVSREKKERFSLILESASTNQTSMYLCASRMTQTDYEQYFGPGTRLTVT.

V is TRBV7-2 and J is TRBJ2-5; D ambiguous. Judging by the DNA end, TRBJ2-7 fits better; the J call may be wrong. The CDR3 runs to 14 residues. Germline CDR1 SGHTA, CDR2 FQGNSA. The CDR3 loop is CASSHGVETYEQYF. The CDR3 DNA sequence: TGTGCCAGCAGCCACGGCGTTGAAACCTACGAGCAGTACTTC.

The J gene is TRBJ1-5, the V gene TRBV6-1, with 7 nucleotides matching TRBD1. The germline V gene encodes CDR1 MNHNS and CDR2 SASEGT. V dropped 2 bases and J dropped 2; count of bases not matched to a gene: 3. The CDR3 covers 15 residues. CDR3 residues: CASSEKGARNQPQHF. The CDR3 DNA reads as TGTGCCAGCAGTGAAAAGGGGGCTCGCAATCAGCCCCAGCATTTT.

The rearrangement joins TRBV13 to TRBJ2-1; unclear D gene. V lost 5 bases to trimming and J lost 4 bases, with 24 bases between them. The CDR3 runs 18 residues. Germline loops: CDR1 PRHDT, CDR2 FYEKMQ (reference sequence). CDR3: CASSPLNRQASGYNEQFF. The CDR3 DNA reads as TGTGCCAGCAGCCCTCTTAACCGTCAGGCCTCAGGATACAATGAGCAGTTCTTC.

V gene TRBV10-3 combines with J gene TRBJ1-1; D is possibly TRBD1 (6 bases). CDR3 length: 14 residues. The V gene's germline CDR1 is ENHRY and CDR2 SYGVKD. Trimming cost V 2 bases and J 4 bases, with 11 bases left between them. The CDR3 DNA sequence: TGTGCCATCAGTGAGCCAGGGGAGACCACTGAAGCTTTCTTT. Translation gives CAISEPGETTEAFF.

This clone has only one observation. The chain links TRBV9 to TRBJ1-3; a weak D match, TRBD1 (6 bases). The V gene's germline CDR1 is SGDLS and CDR2 YYNGEE. The CDR3 runs 14 residues. Trimming shortened V by 3 bases and J by 2 bases, and 9 bases separated the two germline ends. The CDR3 DNA sequence: TGTGCCAGCAGCGAACAGGGTGCTGGAAACACCATATATTTT. Its protein product is CASSEQGAGNTIYF.

V and J are TRBV4-2 and TRBJ1-2; perhaps TRBD1 as D (6 bases). V lost 5 bases and J lost 4, with 14 bases in between. The CDR3 length is 14 residues. In germline, CDR1 is LGHNA, CDR2 YNFKEQ. CDR3 amino acids: CASSFAGAGYGYTF. As DNA, the CDR3 is TGTGCCAGCAGCTTCGCAGGGGCCGGCTATGGCTACACCTTC.

The V and J genes are TRBV11-1 and TRBJ1-1, with D possibly being TRBD1 (5 bases). The CDR3 sequence is 13 residues long. V was trimmed by 5 bases and J by 1 base, leaving 8 bases between them. The germline V gene encodes CDR1 SGHAT and CDR2 FQDESV (reference sequence). CDR3 in amino acids: CASSRGGNTEAFF. The CDR3 DNA reads as TGTGCCAGCAGCCGCGGGGGGAACACTGAAGCTTTCTTT.

The chain combines TRBV5-1 with TRBJ1-1; possibly TRBD1 for D (5 bases). The CDR3 is 14 amino acids. The germline CDR1 and CDR2 sequences are SGHRS and YFSETQ. Trimming took off 0 bases at V and 3 bases at J, with 9 bases between the two ends. The CDR3 is CASSLVDRYTEAFF. The CDR3, as DNA: TGCGCCAGCAGCTTGGTTGACAGATACACTGAAGCTTTCTTT.

This rearrangement joins TRBV15 to TRBJ2-7, with D unclear. Trimming stripped 5 bases from V and 2 bases from J, with 16 bases between. The CDR3 contains 15 residues. In germline, CDR1 is LNHNV, CDR2 YYDKDF (reference sequence). CDR3 nucleotides: TGTGCCACCAGCGCCTTGATGGGTAAAACCTACGAGCAGTACTTC. Amino acid sequence: CATSALMGKTYEQYF.

The genes are TRBV13 and TRBJ2-1; D ambiguous. This CDR3 comprises 15 residues. CDR1 is PRHDT and CDR2 is FYEKMQ in the germline V gene (reference sequence). The ends were cut back, 5 bases at V and 5 bases at J, with 16 bases in the middle. In nucleotides, the CDR3 is TGTGCCAGCAGCCCTTGGACCCGAGGCCACAATGAGCAGTTCTTC. Protein product: CASSPWTRGHNEQFF.

The rearrangement links TRBV2 to TRBJ2-3; TRBD2 aligns across 14 bases. Germline lookup yields CDR1 SNHLY and CDR2 FYNNEI. This CDR3 contains 16 residues. Trimming cost V 3 bases and J 7 bases; bases outside gene matches: 6. In DNA form, the CDR3 reads TGTGCCAGCAGTGACCCGGGACTAGCGGGAGCTAATACGCAGTATTTT. Amino acids: CASSDPGLAGANTQYF.

As DNA, the CDR3 is TGTGCCAGCAGTTTCCTACTGGGTATCCAAGAGACCCAGTACTTC. Residues: CASSFLLGIQETQYF. The rearrangement uses TRBV28 and TRBJ2-5; D call uncertain. The CDR3 sequence is 15 residues long. Trimming pared 3 bases from V and 1 base from J, leaving 12 bases between. CDR1 is MDHEN and CDR2 is SYDVKM in the germline V gene.

This chain links TRBV9 with TRBJ2-7, with D perhaps matching TRBD1 or TRBD2 (5 bases each). Germline CDR1 and CDR2: SGDLS and YYNGEE. The CDR3 covers 16 residues. Between the trimmed V and J ends, which lost 4 bases and 7 bases, there was a span of 24 bases. The CDR3 protein is CASSHLGAIGAQEQYF. The DNA of the CDR3 is TGTGCCAGCAGCCACCTCGGGGCTATTGGAGCACAAGAGCAGTACTTC.